This T cell receptor beta chain appears in the sequencing data of a study of beta chain features in type 1 diabetes. This clone was detected only a few times. Its target is unknown. General study points: A PCR bias possibly favoring shorter templates would apply equally to patients and controls. Moderate yet significant TCRB CDR3 shortening was seen in Type 1 diabetes patients in all four CD4+ subsets.

Staining for CD45RO/CCR7/CD25/CD127/CD95/CD27 allowed sorting of CD4+ naive, central memory, regulatory and stem cell-like memory cells. All of the isolated RNA was reverse transcribed, so expressed TCRB transcripts were sequenced. Profiling relied on immunoSEQ multiplex PCR, and the TCRdb table lists in-frame clones only, not all of them. The data show some 900,000 clones, roughly 15% seen once. Trimming shortened V by 3 bases and J by 7 bases, and 10 bases separated the two germline ends. The CDR3 consists of 13 residues. Germline V lookup: CDR1 SGHTA, CDR2 FQGNSA. The sequence was obtained from a woman under 30 in good health. The V gene is TRBV7-2, the J gene TRBJ2-1; tentative D call: TRBD2 (6 bases). Material for sequencing was naive CD4+ T cells from blood. The CDR3 reads CASSFRRENEQFF. In nucleotides, the CDR3 is TGTGCCAGCAGCTTTAGACGGGAGAATGAGCAGTTCTTC.